This T cell receptor (beta chain) is drawn from a study of cytomegalovirus exposure and HLA in healthy donors. The study, taken as a whole, reports: In a later analysis, parvovirus B19, influenza, CMV and Epstein-Barr virus appeared linked to several top co-occurrence clusters.

The study ran its PCR with 60 Vbeta and 13 Jbeta primers. Repertoires were generated with immunoSEQ multiplex PCR, while TCRdb's copy carries only in-frame clones and drops some. The sample has about 130,000 clones, about 74% seen once. This clone appeared a few times. Its antigen is not identified. The material sequenced was PBMCs. The source of this sequence is a woman aged 45-65 years in good health and CMV-seropositive.

This CDR3 is CASSLYTDTQYF. DNA for the CDR3: TGTGCCAGCAGCCTCTACACAGATACGCAGTATTTT. V usage is TRBV6-1 and J usage is TRBJ2-3; D is unresolved. V dropped 6 bases and J dropped 2 bases, with 6 bases sitting between them. CDR3 length: 12 residues. The V gene's germline CDR1 is MNHNS and CDR2 SASEGT.